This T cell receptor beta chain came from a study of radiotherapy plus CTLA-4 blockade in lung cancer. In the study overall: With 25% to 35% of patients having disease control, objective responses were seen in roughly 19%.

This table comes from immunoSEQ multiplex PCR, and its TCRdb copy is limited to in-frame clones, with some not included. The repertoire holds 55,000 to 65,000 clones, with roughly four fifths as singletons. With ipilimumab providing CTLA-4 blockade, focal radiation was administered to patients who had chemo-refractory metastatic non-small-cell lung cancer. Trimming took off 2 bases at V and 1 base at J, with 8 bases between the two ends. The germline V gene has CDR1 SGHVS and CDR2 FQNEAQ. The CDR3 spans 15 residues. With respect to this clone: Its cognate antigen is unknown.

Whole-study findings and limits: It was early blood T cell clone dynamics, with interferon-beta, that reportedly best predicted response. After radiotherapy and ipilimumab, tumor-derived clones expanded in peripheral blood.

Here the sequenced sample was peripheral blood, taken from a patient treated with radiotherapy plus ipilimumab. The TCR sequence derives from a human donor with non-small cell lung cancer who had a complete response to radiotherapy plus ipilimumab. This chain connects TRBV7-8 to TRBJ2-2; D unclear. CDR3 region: CASSLNNMNTGELFF. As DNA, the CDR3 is TGTGCCAGCAGCTTAAATAACATGAACACCGGGGAGCTGTTTTTT.